This TCR beta chain is drawn from a study of HIV-infected patients and healthy controls (dated 2014 in TCRdb). Study-level background: The study asked whether deep sequencing of the TCR repertoire from small blood samples of HIV patients could detect immune perturbation and reconstitution. What the work shows at the level of the full study, not this receptor alone: Sequencing depth was restricted by the use of whole blood, which also prevented the dynamics of distinct T-cell subpopulations from being separated. MAIT cell alpha-chain CDR3s were present at high frequency in healthy controls but severely depleted in HIV+ repertoires. Comparisons were complicated by unequal numbers of distinct sequences between patients and controls, and rare events from HIV-infected data were overweighted by size-matching. Compared with untreated HIV+ repertoires, healthy control repertoires had roughly threefold more distinct CDR3s and higher Shannon diversity. By Jaccard index and by the count of highly shared sequences, healthy controls shared more CDR3s between individuals than HIV+ patients did. Donor HLA types were not determined in the study. HIV-infected repertoires had significantly higher mean Gini indices than controls, possibly reflecting oligoclonality. During therapy, a significant decrease in frequency was seen for HIV-associated CDR3s, whereas no significant change was found for CMV-associated CDR3s, although most of them became more frequent. The pairing of alpha and beta chains was not determined in the samples. Slight age and sex profile differences between the study cohorts did not explain the observed diversity differences. Eight alpha and eight beta V genes showed significantly different mean usage between HIV-infected patients and controls. Processing included only sixteen HIV-infected individuals, and this was regarded by the authors as a major limit on how widely the findings apply. The apparent post-therapy recovery of the Gini index in HIV-infected patients was not reproduced in size-matched repertoire data.

Reverse transcription of 400 to 650 ng RNA was performed with SuperScript III using primers directed against the alpha and beta constant regions. Separate alpha and beta chain libraries were generated by chain-specific third strand synthesis with multiplexing indices. In the protocol, all rearrangements within a chain were amplified with a single primer pair so that primer bias was avoided, and molecular barcodes were added to each cDNA molecule. Purified cDNA was joined by T4 RNA Ligase 1 to a 5' RACE adapter carrying a random hexamer and the SP2 sequencing primer site. Second strand synthesis was primed from the SP2 site with Phusion polymerase, using slow temperature ramps to favor optimal annealing. The 12-nucleotide barcode on each molecule comprised two random hexamer sequences, both introduced before amplification and concatenated. An amplification PCR of 23 cycles with P5s and P7 primers came after a short first PCR that had added P5 and P7 adapter elements plus a second index. Libraries received 27 PCR cycles in total, were quantified on a Qubit, sized on a Bioanalyzer, and diluted to about 3.9 nM. The normalized libraries were sequenced on an Illumina MiSeq using 2 x 250 paired-end kits. Into approximately 9.7 ul Tris-Cl, the reverse transcription reactions were eluted following cleanup on MinElute columns. A 1:1 ratio of AMPure XP beads was used to clean the adapter ligations after they had run for about 23 hours at 16 degrees C. The authors' analysis ran thus. Demultiplexed FASTQ files were processed with a modified Decombinator that output V, J, insert and barcode information. Sequences sharing a barcode but differing from the dominant sequence were discarded as errors, and barcodes clustered at Levenshtein distance 3 were counted to estimate original cDNA molecules. Downstream analyses used R packages ineq, vegan, igraph and RCytoscape, with IMGT nomenclature and CDR3 definitions. V gene usage was computed over distinct sequences, each TCR counted once to avoid skew from clonal expansion. Unique CDR3 amino acid sequences within a donor were connected in similarity networks whenever two sequences differed by a single Levenshtein edit. Published HIV-specific CDR3s (92 alpha, more than 600 beta) and CMV-specific CDR3s (under 14 alpha, more than 250 beta) were assembled and queried against the repertoires. Lower sequence numbers were not the cause of the decreased diversity in patients, as random subsampling to size-matched repertoires showed. TCRdb cleaned the public reads at Q25 with fastp, built clones with MiXCR and kept in-frame beta chains. Entries that share a CDR3 protein sequence are merged under the most common genes and DNA. The V and J calls reflect TCRdb's pipeline rather than the authors' work. The sample table records roughly 20,000 distinct CDR3 sequences; around 10% of these occur just once. 3.1% of the sample is held by the ten biggest clonotypes.

This clonotype has a handful of counts. Its antigen remains undetermined. Base qualities are not provided; no much larger clone lies one nucleotide away. Whole blood was used without fractionating the cells, so the repertoire represented all peripheral T cells without sorting. Ten uninfected healthy donors were sampled as controls, and four of these ten donors were sampled twice roughly 3 months apart. For RNA extraction, 2.5 ml of peripheral blood was drawn into Tempus tubes. The TURBO-DNase kit was used to remove leftover genomic DNA, and GLOBINclear was used to deplete globin mRNA. The germline V gene specifies SGHAT as CDR1 and FQNNGV as CDR2. Counted from cysteine to phenylalanine, this CDR3 has 14 amino acids. The sequence is cut down to CDR3 DNA, 42 bases in frame from base 1. V is reduced by 1 base and J by 2 bases, leaving a spacing of 9 bases between them.

The clonotype comes from an adult in good health. The sequencing input was blood. The rearranged chain carries TRBV11-2 and TRBJ2-7, with TRBD1 perhaps the D gene, on 6 matching bases. The CDR3 has the sequence CASSLAQGPYEQYF. The nucleotides read TGTGCCAGCAGCTTAGCACAGGGACCCTACGAGCAGTACTTC.